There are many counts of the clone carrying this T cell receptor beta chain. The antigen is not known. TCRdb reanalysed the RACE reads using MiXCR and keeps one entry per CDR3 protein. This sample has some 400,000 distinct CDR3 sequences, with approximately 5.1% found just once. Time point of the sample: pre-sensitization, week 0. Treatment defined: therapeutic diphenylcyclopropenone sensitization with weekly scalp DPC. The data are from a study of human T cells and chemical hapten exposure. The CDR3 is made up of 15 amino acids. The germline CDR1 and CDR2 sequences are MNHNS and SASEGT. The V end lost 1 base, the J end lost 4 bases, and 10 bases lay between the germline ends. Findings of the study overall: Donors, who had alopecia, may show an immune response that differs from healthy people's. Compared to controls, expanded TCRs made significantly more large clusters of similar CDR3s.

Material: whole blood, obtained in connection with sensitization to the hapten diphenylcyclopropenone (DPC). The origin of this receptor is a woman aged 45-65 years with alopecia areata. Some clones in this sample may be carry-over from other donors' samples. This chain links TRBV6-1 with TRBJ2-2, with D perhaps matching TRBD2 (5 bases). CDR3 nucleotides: TGTGCCAGCAGTGAAGTCAGAGGGAGCACCGGGGAGCTGTTTTTT. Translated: CASSEVRGSTGELFF.